This T cell receptor (beta chain) came from a study of T cells in Graves' hyperthyroidism and ophthalmopathy. Study-level background: The initial diagnosis was the point when peripheral blood was collected, ahead of any treatment.

Germline V gene sequence: CDR1 MNHEY, CDR2 SVGEGT. Unmatched junction bases numbered 4, after V lost 2 bases and J lost 5 bases. The CDR3 loop spans 14 amino acids. Amplified TCR beta CDR3 regions came from RNA transcripts. First-round RT-PCR with HTBI primers amplified the TCR CDR3 region. TCRdb passed the multiplex PCR reads through MiXCR, listing each CDR3 protein once. The table lists about half a million distinct CDR3 sequences, just under 20% of them singletons. This clonotype was observed many times. This TCR came from a man aged 40-55 years with Graves' ophthalmopathy. The genes are TRBV6-2 or TRBV6-3 and TRBJ2-5; TRBD1 agrees at 8 bases. The specimen was blood. For the CDR3, the DNA is TGTGCCAGCAGTTACGGACAGGGACTGGAGACCCAGTACTTC. This gives the protein CASSYGQGLETQYF.